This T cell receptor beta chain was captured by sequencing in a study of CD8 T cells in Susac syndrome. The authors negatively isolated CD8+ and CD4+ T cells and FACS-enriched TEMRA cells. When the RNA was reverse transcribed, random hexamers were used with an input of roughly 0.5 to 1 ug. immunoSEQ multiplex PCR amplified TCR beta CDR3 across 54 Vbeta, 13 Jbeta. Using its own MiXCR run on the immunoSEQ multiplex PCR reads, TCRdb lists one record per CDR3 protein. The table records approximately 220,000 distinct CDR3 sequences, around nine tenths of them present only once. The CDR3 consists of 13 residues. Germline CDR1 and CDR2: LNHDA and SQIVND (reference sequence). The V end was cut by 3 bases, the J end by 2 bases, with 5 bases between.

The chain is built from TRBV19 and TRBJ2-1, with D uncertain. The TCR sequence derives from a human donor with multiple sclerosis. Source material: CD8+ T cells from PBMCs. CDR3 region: CASSIPPYNEQFF. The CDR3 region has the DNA TGTGCCAGTAGTATTCCACCCTACAATGAGCAGTTCTTC. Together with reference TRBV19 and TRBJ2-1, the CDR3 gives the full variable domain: DGGITQSPKYLFRKEGQNVTLSCEQNLNHDAMYWYRQDPGQGLRLIYYSQIVNDFQKGDIAEGYSVSREKKESFPLTVTSAQKNPTAFYLCASSIPPYNEQFFGPGTRLTVL.